This T cell receptor (beta chain) came from a study of cytomegalovirus exposure and HLA in healthy donors. PCR primers comprised 60 Vbeta and 13 Jbeta primers. Sequencing used immunoSEQ multiplex PCR; TCRdb keeps in-frame clones, though not all of them. The data hold 280,000 or so clones, with roughly 90% observed a single time. Per germline, CDR1 SGHDT and CDR2 YYEEEE. This CDR3 contains 17 residues. Trimming left V 0 bases short and J 5 bases short, with 19 bases between. The TCR was taken from a woman aged 18-29 years in good health and CMV-seronegative. Sequenced input: PBMCs. The chain couples TRBV5-6 to TRBJ2-3, with a possible D match to TRBD2 (7 bases). CDR3 sequence (DNA): TGTGCCAGCAGCTTGGAATTTGGGTTAGGGGGGGGAGATACGCAGTATTTT. Residues: CASSLEFGLGGGDTQYF.